Shown below are 20 T cell receptor beta chains from a single sample sequenced in a study of identical twins. MiXCR, run by TCRdb on the 5' RACE reads, gives a single entry per CDR3 protein. The sample has around 1.7 million distinct CDR3 sequences, roughly a third seen once; the top ten hold 0.25% to 0.3%. Sequenced sample: cord blood. These TCRs come from a newborn girl in good health.

This clonotype has more than one count but fewer than ten. The genes are TRBV4-2 and TRBJ1-5; perhaps TRBD1 as D (5 bases). The germline V gene encodes CDR1 LGHNA and CDR2 YNFKEQ. V lost 1 base and J 5 bases, leaving 12 bases between the germline ends. The CDR3 runs to 15 residues. Here the CDR3 reads CASSQGSPGDQPQHF. For the CDR3, the DNA is TGTGCCAGCAGCCAAGGAAGTCCGGGGGATCAGCCCCAGCATTTT.

There are a few counts of this clonotype. The V and J genes are TRBV10-1 and TRBJ2-3; 10 bases align to TRBD2. The ends lost 2 bases at V and 4 bases at J; junction bases unmatched: 3. CDR3 length: 15 residues. Germline V gene sequence: CDR1 WNHNN, CDR2 SYGVQD (reference sequence). The CDR3 loop is CASSEPSGGSDTQYF. The DNA for the CDR3 is TGCGCCAGCAGTGAGCCTAGCGGGGGATCAGATACGCAGTATTTT.

In the case of this clonotype: At one end the junction does not follow the germline gene, possibly because of a read error. The chain has TRBV4-2 and TRBJ2-1; 8 positions match TRBD2. Germline V gene sequence: CDR1 LGHNA, CDR2 YNFKEQ. CDR3 length: 17 residues. The CDR3 sequence is CASNQTRTTSGYNEQFF. CDR3 nucleotide sequence: TGTGCCAGCAACCAAACTCGAACTACTAGCGGCTACAATGAGCAGTTCTTC.

The chain combines TRBV2 with TRBJ1-2, with D perhaps matching TRBD1 (5 bases). Trimming took off 6 bases at V and 10 bases at J, with 18 bases between the two ends. The CDR3 totals 13 residues. Germline lookup yields CDR1 SNHLY and CDR2 FYNNEI. The CDR3, as DNA: TGTGCCAGCAGGAGGGGCGATCAGTGGGACTACACCTTC. Translating gives CASRRGDQWDYTF.

CDR3 DNA: TGCAGTGCTAGACGTCTAGCGGGGGGCCTTAGCACAGATACGCAGTATTTT. It codes for CSARRLAGGLSTDTQYF. V usage is TRBV20-1 and J usage is TRBJ2-3; 11 bases line up with TRBD2. V gave up 2 bases and J gave up 0 bases; unmatched junction bases: 7. CDR3 size: 17 residues. The germline V gene has CDR1 DFQATT and CDR2 SNEGSKA (reference sequence).

The V and J genes are TRBV20-1 and TRBJ2-1; 12 positions agree with TRBD2. With V trimmed by 4 bases and J by 5 bases, 3 bases remained unmatched. CDR1 and CDR2 from the germline V gene are DFQATT and SNEGSKA (reference sequence). The CDR3 contains 14 residues. CDR3 amino acids: CSATSGRAHNEQFF. As DNA, the CDR3 is TGCAGTGCTACTAGCGGGAGGGCCCACAATGAGCAGTTCTTC.

The chain couples TRBV4-1 to TRBJ1-1; D is possibly TRBD1 (6 bases). The V gene lost 0 bases and the J gene lost 3 bases, with 11 bases spanning the gap. The CDR3 is 15 residues long. Looked up from germline, CDR1 is MGHRA and CDR2 is YSYEKL. Written as DNA, the CDR3 is TGCGCCAGCAGCCAAGATCCGGGGGCGGACACTGAAGCTTTCTTT. It codes for CASSQDPGADTEAFF.

This chain links TRBV7-6 with TRBJ2-2; no definite D call. Germline values: CDR1 SGHVS, CDR2 FNYEAQ. CDR3 size: 14 residues. With 7 bases removed from V and 2 bases from J, the gap between germline ends came to 11 bases. DNA of the CDR3: TGTGCCAGCAACCCTGGGTACAACACCGGGGAGCTGTTTTTT. Its translation is CASNPGYNTGELFF.

DNA of the CDR3: TGTGCCAGCAGCCAAGAAGGTACTAGCGGGGTCCTAGGGAATGAGCAGTTCTTC. Its translation is CASSQEGTSGVLGNEQFF. V gene TRBV4-2 combines with J gene TRBJ2-1; 10 nucleotides align to TRBD2. Germline CDR1 and CDR2: LGHNA and YNFKEQ. V trimming: 0 bases; J trimming: 7 bases; junction bases outside the gene matches: 12. The CDR3 extends over 18 amino acids.

The rearrangement links TRBV6-6 to TRBJ1-2, with 12 bases lining up with TRBD1. The germline V gene encodes CDR1 MNHNY and CDR2 SVGAGI (reference sequence). The CDR3 covers 15 residues. V lost 4 bases and J lost 7; bases outside the gene matches: 7. DNA of the CDR3: TGTGCCAGCAGTTCGGGACAGGGGGCTCTAGGTGGCTACACCTTC. This gives the protein CASSSGQGALGGYTF.

The J gene is TRBJ2-7, the V gene TRBV20-1, with 7 bases aligning to TRBD1. This CDR3 region has 14 residues. CDR1 DFQATT and CDR2 SNEGSKA come from the germline V gene (reference sequence). The ends lost 0 bases at V and 5 bases at J; junction bases unmatched: 7. The CDR3 nucleotides read TGCAGTGCTAGAGATGGACAGGCCTACAACGAGCAGTACTTC. It specifies CSARDGQAYNEQYF.

The sample holds many counts of this clonotype. This may stem from a read error, because a much larger clone lies one nucleotide away. The rearrangement uses TRBV24-1 and TRBJ2-7; no clear D. V lost 4 bases and J lost 4, with 4 bases in between. The CDR3 consists of 11 residues. CDR1 KGHDR and CDR2 SFDVKD come from the germline V gene. CDR3 sequence reads: CATSEGYEQYF. Written as DNA, the CDR3 is TGTGCCACCAGTGAGGGGTACGAGCAGTACTTC.

This clonotype was counted between two and nine times. CDR3 residues: CASSRTGHTEAFF. The CDR3 bases are TGTGCCAGCAGTCGGACAGGGCACACTGAAGCTTTCTTT. The chain joins TRBV14 to TRBJ1-1; 8 positions match TRBD1. Germline CDR1 SGHDN, CDR2 FVKESK. The CDR3 totals 13 residues. Trimming took 6 bases from V and 3 from J; bases not matched to a gene: 3. Looking up the rest from reference TRBV14 and TRBJ1-1 gives the full variable domain: EAGVTQFPSHSVIEKGQTVTLRCDPISGHDNLYWYRRVMGKEIKFLLHFVKESKQDESGMPNNRFLAERTGGTYSTLKVQPAELEDSGVYFCASSRTGHTEAFFGQGTRLTVV.

This clonotype showed up just a few times. The J gene is TRBJ2-3, the V gene TRBV4-1, with TRBD2 matching over 9 bases. The germline V gene has CDR1 MGHRA and CDR2 YSYEKL. The CDR3 extends over 16 amino acids. V dropped 3 bases and J dropped 9; count of bases not matched to a gene: 13. CDR3 sequence (DNA): TGCGCCAGCAGCCATAGCGGGAGCACCCTAGAGGGAACGCAGTATTTT. Its translation: CASSHSGSTLEGTQYF.

The rearrangement links TRBV7-2 to TRBJ2-3; D is possibly TRBD2 (6 bases). This CDR3 contains 16 residues. Per germline, CDR1 SGHTA and CDR2 FQGNSA. V shed 0 bases and J shed 0 bases, with 10 bases lying between them. The CDR3 DNA reads as TGTGCCAGCAGCTTAGCGGCGGGGACTAGCACAGATACGCAGTATTTT. Encoded protein: CASSLAAGTSTDTQYF.

This clonotype has only a few counts. The V call is TRBV2, the J call TRBJ2-3, with D possibly being TRBD1 (5 bases). Trimming stripped 2 bases from V and 1 base from J, with 19 bases between. The V gene's germline CDR1 is SNHLY and CDR2 FYNNEI. The CDR3 spans 18 residues. Written as DNA, the CDR3 is TGTGCCAGCAGTGAACGTCTACCAGGGTGGCGTGGCACAGATACGCAGTATTTT. Its protein product is CASSERLPGWRGTDTQYF. Full variable domain (rest looked up from reference TRBV2 and TRBJ2-3): EPEVTQTPSHQVTQMGQEVILRCVPISNHLYFYWYRQILGQKVEFLVSFYNNEISEKSEIFDDQFSVERPDGSNFTLKIRSTKLEDSAMYFCASSERLPGWRGTDTQYFGPGTRLTVL.

The table lists this clonotype with many counts. The chain links TRBV29-1 to TRBJ2-7, with D perhaps TRBD1 (6 bases). V dropped 7 bases and J dropped 5 bases, with 15 bases sitting between them. Germline assignment: CDR1 SQVTM and CDR2 ANQGSEA. The CDR3 covers 12 residues. The chain's CDR3 is CSARGRVNEQYF. CDR3 nucleotides: TGCAGCGCCAGGGGCAGGGTGAACGAGCAGTACTTC.

The J gene is TRBJ2-2, the V gene TRBV7-2; D call uncertain. The CDR3 extends over 14 amino acids. The germline V gene encodes CDR1 SGHTA and CDR2 FQGNSA. V was trimmed by 1 base and J by 7 bases, leaving 10 bases between them. DNA for the CDR3: TGTGCCAGCAGCTTAGTTAGATCGAACGGGGAGCTGTTTTTT. It codes for CASSLVRSNGELFF. Filled out from reference TRBV7-2 and TRBJ2-2, the complete variable domain reads GAGVSQSPSNKVTEKGKDVELRCDPISGHTALYWYRQSLGQGLEFLIYFQGNSAPDKSGLPSDRFSAERTGGSVSTLTIQRTQQEDSAVYLCASSLVRSNGELFFGEGSRLTVL.

The chain employs TRBV4-1 and TRBJ2-3; 8 bases match TRBD2. The CDR3 is made up of 16 amino acids. The V gene end was trimmed by 7 bases and the J gene end by 0 bases; junction bases not matched to a gene: 9. Germline assignment: CDR1 MGHRA and CDR2 YSYEKL. CDR3: CASTQYSGASTDTQYF. The CDR3 DNA is TGCGCCAGCACTCAATATAGCGGGGCTAGCACAGATACGCAGTATTTT.

This chain connects TRBV2 to TRBJ1-5, with D perhaps matching TRBD1 (5 bases). The V and J ends lost 8 bases and 7 bases respectively, with 12 bases between them. The CDR3 is 12 amino acids. Germline V CDR1 and CDR2: SNHLY, FYNNEI. CDR3 coding DNA: TGTGCCAGCGGCCAGACAGTCCAGCCCCAGCATTTT. This translates into CASGQTVQPQHF.